Included here is one T cell receptor (beta chain) sequence, with context. The source of the sample is a study of control samples from healthy donors and cancer patients. Germline CDR1 SSHAT, CDR2 FNYEAQ (reference sequence). Trimming took off 5 bases at V and 3 bases at J, with 10 bases between the two ends. CDR3 length: 13 residues. Sequencing was performed with immunoSEQ multiplex PCR; in TCRdb, only in-frame clones are kept and a portion is missing. The table lists about 45,000 clones, 75% to 95% of them singletons. This chain uses TRBV7-7 with TRBJ1-1, with a tentative D call TRBD1 (5 bases). The sample consisted of PBMCs. The receptor comes from a woman between 35 and 50 years old with head and neck cancer. CDR3 DNA: TGTGCCAGCAGCCTCTCGACAGACACTGAAGCTTTCTTT. It encodes CASSLSTDTEAFF.